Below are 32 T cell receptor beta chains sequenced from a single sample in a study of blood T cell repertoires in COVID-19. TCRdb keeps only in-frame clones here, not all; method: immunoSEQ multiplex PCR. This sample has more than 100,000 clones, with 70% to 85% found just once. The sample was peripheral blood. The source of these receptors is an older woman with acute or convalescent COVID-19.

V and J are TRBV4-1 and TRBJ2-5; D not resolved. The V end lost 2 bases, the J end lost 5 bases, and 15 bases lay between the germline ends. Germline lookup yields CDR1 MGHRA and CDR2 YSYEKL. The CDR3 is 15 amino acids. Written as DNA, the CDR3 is TGCGCCAGCAGCCAACCGAGACAATCTTCCGAGACCCAGTACTTC. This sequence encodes CASSQPRQSSETQYF.

DNA of the CDR3: TGTGCCAGCAGCTTGGAATCACCCGCCGGCTATGGCTACACCTTC. Translated: CASSLESPAGYGYTF. This chain links TRBV5-4 with TRBJ1-2; D ambiguous. Germline V gene lookup returns CDR1 SGHNT and CDR2 YYREEE (reference sequence). This CDR3 has 15 amino acids. V lost 0 bases and J lost 4, with 13 bases in between.

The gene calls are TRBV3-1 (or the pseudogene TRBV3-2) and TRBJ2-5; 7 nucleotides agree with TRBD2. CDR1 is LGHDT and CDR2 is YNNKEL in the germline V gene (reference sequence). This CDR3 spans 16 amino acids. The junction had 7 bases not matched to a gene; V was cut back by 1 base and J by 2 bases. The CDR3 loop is CASSQAGAGLQETQYF. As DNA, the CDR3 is TGTGCCAGCAGCCAAGCCGGAGCGGGGTTGCAAGAGACCCAGTACTTC.

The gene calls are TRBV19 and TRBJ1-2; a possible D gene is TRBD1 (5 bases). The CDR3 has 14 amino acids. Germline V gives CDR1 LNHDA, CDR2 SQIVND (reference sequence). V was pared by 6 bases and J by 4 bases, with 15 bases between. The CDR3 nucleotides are TGTGCCAGTAGCGTCCTGCAGGGACTCTATGGCTACACCTTC. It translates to CASSVLQGLYGYTF.

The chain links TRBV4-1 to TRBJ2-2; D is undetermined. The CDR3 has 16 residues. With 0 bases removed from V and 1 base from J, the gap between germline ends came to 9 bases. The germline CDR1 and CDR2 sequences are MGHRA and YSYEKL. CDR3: CASSQDPGRNTGELFF. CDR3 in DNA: TGCGCCAGCAGCCAAGATCCGGGTCGGAACACCGGGGAGCTGTTTTTT.

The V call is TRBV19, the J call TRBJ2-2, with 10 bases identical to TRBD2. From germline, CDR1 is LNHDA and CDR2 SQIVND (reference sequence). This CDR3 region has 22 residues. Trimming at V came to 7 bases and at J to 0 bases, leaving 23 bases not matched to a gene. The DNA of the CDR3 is TGTGCCAGTACCCCTTTTCGGGTAGCGGGGGGTCTCAAAGGCGCGAACACCGGGGAGCTGTTTTTT. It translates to CASTPFRVAGGLKGANTGELFF.

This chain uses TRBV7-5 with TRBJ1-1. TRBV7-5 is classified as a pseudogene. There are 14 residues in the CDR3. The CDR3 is CARSLAVPNTEAFF. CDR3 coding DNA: TGTGCCAGAAGCTTAGCGGTTCCTAACACTGAAGCTTTCTTT.

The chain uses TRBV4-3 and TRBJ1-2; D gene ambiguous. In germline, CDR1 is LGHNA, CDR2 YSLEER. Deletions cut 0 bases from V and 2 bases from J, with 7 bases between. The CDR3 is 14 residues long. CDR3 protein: CASSQDSRNYGYTF. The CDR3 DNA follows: TGCGCCAGCAGCCAAGATAGCAGAAACTATGGCTACACCTTC.

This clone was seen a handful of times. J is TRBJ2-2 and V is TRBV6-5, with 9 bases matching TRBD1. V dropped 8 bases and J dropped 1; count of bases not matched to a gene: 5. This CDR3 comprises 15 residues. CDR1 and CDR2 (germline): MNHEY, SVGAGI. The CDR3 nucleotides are TGTGCCAGCTTTGGGGGACAGGGGAACACCGGGGAGCTGTTTTTT. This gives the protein CASFGGQGNTGELFF.

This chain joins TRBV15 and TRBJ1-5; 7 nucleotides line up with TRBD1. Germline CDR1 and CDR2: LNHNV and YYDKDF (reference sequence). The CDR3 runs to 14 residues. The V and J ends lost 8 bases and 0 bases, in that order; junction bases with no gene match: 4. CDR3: CATSRQGSNQPQHF. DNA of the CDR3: TGTGCCACCTCCCGACAGGGTAGCAATCAGCCCCAGCATTTT.

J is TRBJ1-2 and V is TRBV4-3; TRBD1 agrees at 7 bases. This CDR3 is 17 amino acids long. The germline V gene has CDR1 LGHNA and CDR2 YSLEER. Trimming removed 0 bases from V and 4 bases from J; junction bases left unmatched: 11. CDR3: CASSQEISHRGAYGYTF. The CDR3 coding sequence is TGCGCCAGCAGCCAAGAAATCTCGCACAGGGGCGCCTATGGCTACACCTTC.

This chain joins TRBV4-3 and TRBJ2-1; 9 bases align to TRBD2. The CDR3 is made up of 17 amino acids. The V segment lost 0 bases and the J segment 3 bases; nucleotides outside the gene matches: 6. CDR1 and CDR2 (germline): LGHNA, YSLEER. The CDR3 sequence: CASSQDSSAGGYNEQFF. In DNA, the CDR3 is TGCGCCAGCAGCCAAGATAGTTCAGCGGGGGGCTACAATGAGCAGTTCTTC.

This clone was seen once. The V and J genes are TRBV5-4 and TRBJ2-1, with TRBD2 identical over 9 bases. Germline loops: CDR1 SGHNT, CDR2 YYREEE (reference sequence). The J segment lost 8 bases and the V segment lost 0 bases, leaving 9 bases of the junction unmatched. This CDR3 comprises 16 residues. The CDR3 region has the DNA TGTGCCAGCAGCTTGGCCGCGGGGGGGGCCTGGTATGAGCAGTTCTTC. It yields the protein CASSLAAGGAWYEQFF.

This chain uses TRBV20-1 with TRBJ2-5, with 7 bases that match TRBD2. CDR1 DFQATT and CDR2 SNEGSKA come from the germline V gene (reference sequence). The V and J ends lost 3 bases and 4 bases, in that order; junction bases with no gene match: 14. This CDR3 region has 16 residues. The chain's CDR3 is CSASWEGSTQGETQYF. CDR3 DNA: TGCAGTGCTAGTTGGGAGGGTTCGACCCAGGGAGAGACCCAGTACTTC.

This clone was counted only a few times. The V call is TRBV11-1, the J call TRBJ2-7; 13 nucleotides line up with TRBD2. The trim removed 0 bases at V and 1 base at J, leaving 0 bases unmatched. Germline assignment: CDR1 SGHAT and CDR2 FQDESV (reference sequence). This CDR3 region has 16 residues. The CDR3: CASSLATSGGSYEQYF. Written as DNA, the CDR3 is TGTGCCAGCAGCTTAGCGACTAGCGGGGGGTCCTACGAGCAGTACTTC. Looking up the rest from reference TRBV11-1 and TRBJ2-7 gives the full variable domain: EAEVAQSPRYKITEKSQAVAFWCDPISGHATLYWYRQILGQGPELLVQFQDESVVDDSQLPKDRFSAERLKGVDSTLKIQPAELGDSAMYLCASSLATSGGSYEQYFGPGTRLTVT.

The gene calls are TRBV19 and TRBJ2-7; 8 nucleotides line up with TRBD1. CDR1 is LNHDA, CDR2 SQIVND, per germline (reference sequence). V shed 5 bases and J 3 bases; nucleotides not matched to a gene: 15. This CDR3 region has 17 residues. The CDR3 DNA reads TGTGCCAGTAGTTCCGTAATAGACAGGGGACCAAACTACGAGCAGTACTTC. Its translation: CASSSVIDRGPNYEQYF.

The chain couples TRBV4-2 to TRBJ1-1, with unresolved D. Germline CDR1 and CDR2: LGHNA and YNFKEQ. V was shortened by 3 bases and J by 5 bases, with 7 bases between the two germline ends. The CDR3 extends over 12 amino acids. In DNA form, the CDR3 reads TGTGCCAGCAGCCAGGGGAGGACTGAAGCTTTCTTT. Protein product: CASSQGRTEAFF.

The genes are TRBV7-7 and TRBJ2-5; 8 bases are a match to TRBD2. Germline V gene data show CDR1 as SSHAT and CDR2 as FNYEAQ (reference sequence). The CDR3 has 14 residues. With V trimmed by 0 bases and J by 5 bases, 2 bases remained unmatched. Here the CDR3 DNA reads TGTGCCAGCAGCTTAGCGCTAGCGGGTGAGACCCAGTACTTC. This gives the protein CASSLALAGETQYF.

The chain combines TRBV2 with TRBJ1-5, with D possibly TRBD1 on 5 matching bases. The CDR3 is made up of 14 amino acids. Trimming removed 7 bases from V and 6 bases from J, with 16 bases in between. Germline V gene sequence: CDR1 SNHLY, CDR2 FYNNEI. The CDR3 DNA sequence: TGTGCCAGCAATAAACTGGGGGAGGGTCAGCCCCAGCATTTT. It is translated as CASNKLGEGQPQHF.

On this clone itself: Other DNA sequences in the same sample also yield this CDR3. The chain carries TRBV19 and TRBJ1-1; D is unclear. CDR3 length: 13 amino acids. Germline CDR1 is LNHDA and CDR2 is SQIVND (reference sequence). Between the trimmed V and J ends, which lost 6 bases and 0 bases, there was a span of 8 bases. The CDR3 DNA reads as TGTGCCAGTAGCAGAACAGTGAACACTGAAGCTTTCTTT. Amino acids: CASSRTVNTEAFF.

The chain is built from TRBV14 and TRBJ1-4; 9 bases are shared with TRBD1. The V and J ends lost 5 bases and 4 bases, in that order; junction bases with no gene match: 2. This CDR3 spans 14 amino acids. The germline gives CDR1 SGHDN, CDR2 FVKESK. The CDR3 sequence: CASSRDRVNEKLFF. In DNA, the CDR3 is TGTGCCAGCAGCAGGGACAGGGTTAATGAAAAACTGTTTTTT.

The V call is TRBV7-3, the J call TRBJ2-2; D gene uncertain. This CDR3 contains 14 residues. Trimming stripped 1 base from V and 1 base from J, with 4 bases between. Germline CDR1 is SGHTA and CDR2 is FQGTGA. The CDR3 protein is CASSLMRNTGELFF. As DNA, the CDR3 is TGTGCCAGCAGCTTAATGAGGAACACCGGGGAGCTGTTTTTT.

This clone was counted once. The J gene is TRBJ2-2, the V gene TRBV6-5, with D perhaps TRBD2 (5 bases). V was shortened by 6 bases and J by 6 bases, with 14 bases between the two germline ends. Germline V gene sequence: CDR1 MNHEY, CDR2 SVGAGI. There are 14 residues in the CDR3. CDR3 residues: CASRDWLGAGELFF. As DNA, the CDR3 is TGTGCCAGCAGGGACTGGCTCGGCGCCGGGGAGCTGTTTTTT.

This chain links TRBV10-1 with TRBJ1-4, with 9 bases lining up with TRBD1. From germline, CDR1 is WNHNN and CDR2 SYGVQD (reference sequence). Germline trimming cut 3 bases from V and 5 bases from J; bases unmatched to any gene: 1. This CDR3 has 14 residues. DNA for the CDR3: TGCGCCAGCAGTGATGGGACAGGGAATGAAAAACTGTTTTTT. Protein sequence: CASSDGTGNEKLFF.

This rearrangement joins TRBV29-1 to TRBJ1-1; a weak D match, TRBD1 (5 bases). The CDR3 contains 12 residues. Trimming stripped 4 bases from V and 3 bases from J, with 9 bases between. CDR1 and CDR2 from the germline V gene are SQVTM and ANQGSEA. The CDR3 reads CSVGGRDTEAFF. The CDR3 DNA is TGCAGCGTTGGAGGCAGGGACACTGAAGCTTTCTTT. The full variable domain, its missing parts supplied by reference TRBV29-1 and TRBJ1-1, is SAVISQKPSRDICQRGTSLTIQCQVDSQVTMMFWYRQQPGQSLTLIATANQGSEATYESGFVIDKFPISRPNLTFSTLTVSNMSPEDSSIYLCSVGGRDTEAFFGQGTRLTVV.

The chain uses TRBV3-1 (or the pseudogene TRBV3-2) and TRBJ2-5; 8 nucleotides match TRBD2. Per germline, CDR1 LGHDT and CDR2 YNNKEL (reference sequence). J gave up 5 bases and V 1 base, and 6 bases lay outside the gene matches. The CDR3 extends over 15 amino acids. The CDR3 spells CASSQVTGGRETQYF. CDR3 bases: TGTGCCAGCAGCCAAGTTACGGGGGGGCGGGAGACCCAGTACTTC.

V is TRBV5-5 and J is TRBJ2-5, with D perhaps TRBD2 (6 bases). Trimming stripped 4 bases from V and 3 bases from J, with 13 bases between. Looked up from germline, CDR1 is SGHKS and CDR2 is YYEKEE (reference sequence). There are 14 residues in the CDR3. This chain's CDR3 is CASSRDWGEETQYF. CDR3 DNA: TGTGCCAGCAGCCGGGACTGGGGCGAAGAGACCCAGTACTTC.

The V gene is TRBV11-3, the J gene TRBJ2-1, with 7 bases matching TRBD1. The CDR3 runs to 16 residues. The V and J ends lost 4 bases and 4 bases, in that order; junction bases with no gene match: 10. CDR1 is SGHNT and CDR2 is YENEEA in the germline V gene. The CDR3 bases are TGTGCCAGCAGCTACCGGACTGGGGGACAGTACAATGAGCAGTTCTTC. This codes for CASSYRTGGQYNEQFF.

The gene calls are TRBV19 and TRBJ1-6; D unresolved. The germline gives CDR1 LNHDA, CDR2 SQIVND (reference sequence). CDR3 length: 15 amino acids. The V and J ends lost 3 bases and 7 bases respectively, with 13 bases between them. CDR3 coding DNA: TGTGCCAGTAGTATTGGTACAGAACTCAATTCACCCCTCCACTTT. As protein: CASSIGTELNSPLHF.

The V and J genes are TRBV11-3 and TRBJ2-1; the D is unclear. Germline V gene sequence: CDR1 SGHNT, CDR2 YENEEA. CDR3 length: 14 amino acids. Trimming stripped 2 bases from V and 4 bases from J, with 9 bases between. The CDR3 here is CASSLSGRYNEQFF. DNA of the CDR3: TGTGCCAGCAGCTTATCAGGCAGGTACAATGAGCAGTTCTTC. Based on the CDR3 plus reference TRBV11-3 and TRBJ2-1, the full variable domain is EAGVVQSPRYKIIEKKQPVAFWCNPISGHNTLYWYLQNLGQGPELLIRYENEEAVDDSQLPKDRFSAERLKGVDSTLKIQPAELGDSAVYLCASSLSGRYNEQFFGPGTRLTVL.

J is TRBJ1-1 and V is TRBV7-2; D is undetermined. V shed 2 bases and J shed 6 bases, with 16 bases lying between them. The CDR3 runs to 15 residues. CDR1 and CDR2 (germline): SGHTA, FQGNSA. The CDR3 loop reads CASSLFSGSSSEAFF. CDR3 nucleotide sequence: TGTGCCAGCAGCTTATTTTCGGGGTCTAGCTCTGAAGCTTTCTTT.

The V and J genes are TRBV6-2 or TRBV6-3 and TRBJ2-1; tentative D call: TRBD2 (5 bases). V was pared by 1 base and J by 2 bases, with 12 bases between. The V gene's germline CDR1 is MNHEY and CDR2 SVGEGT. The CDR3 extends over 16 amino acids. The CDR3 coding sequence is TGTGCCAGCAGTTACTTGGTAGCGCCTACCTACAATGAGCAGTTCTTC. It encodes CASSYLVAPTYNEQFF.